The 24 T cell receptor beta chains presented below share a single source sample, sequenced in a study of T-cell reconstitution after alpha-beta-depleted transplantation in children (TCRdb year 2016). The sample's treatment or condition label is to be understood as: allogeneic hematopoietic cell transplantation with graft depleted of TCRalphabeta T cells and CD19 B cells. Library prep was done by PCR. Sequencing took place on an Illumina HiSeq 2500. TCR libraries were prepared with molecular barcoding, using unique molecular identifiers to normalize TCRbeta repertoire quantification. Using fastp at Q25 and MiXCR, TCRdb reprocessed the public reads and kept productive beta chains. Rows are combined by CDR3 protein, so each entry shows the most common genes and DNA. Counted in this sample were about 120,000 distinct CDR3 sequences; approximately 22% of them appeared once. 10% of the sample goes to the ten largest clones.

The sample here was PBMCs, mostly from graft donor cells, taken 180 days after TCRalphabeta/CD19-depleted stem cell transplant. These receptor sequences come from a male patient under 10 years old who had a stem cell transplant for chronic granulomatous disease, so the T cells may come from the graft donor.

This clonotype was found a few times. The V call is TRBV12-3 or TRBV12-4, the J call TRBJ1-5; 8 bases match TRBD1. CDR3 length: 15 residues. After removal of 6 bases from V and 2 bases from J, the junction contained 6 bases not matched to a gene. For the CDR3, the DNA is TGTGCCAGCAGGGATGGACAGGGAGGCAATCAGCCCCAGCATTTT. The encoded protein is CASRDGQGGNQPQHF.

This clonotype was seen more than once but under ten times. The rearrangement joins TRBV12-3 or TRBV12-4 to TRBJ2-7, with 10 bases identical to TRBD1. V lost 6 bases to trimming and J lost 3 bases; unmatched junction nucleotides: 11. The CDR3 consists of 16 residues. The CDR3 DNA is TGTGCCAGCAGCCCCCCAAACGGACAGGGGGGCTACGAGCAGTACTTC. It specifies CASSPPNGQGGYEQYF.

The chain joins TRBV29-1 to TRBJ1-1, with 7 bases fitting TRBD1. The V segment lost 4 bases and the J segment 4 bases; nucleotides outside the gene matches: 12. Germline V gene sequence: CDR1 SQVTM, CDR2 ANQGSEA. The CDR3 consists of 15 residues. The CDR3 nucleotides are TGCAGCGTTGTTCGGGACAGCCCCAGGGGCACTGAAGCTTTCTTT. This codes for CSVVRDSPRGTEAFF.

This chain links TRBV12-3 or TRBV12-4 with TRBJ2-7, with D perhaps TRBD1 (5 bases). Between the trimmed V and J ends, which lost 4 bases and 0 bases, there was a span of 7 bases. The CDR3 is 13 amino acids. CDR3 DNA sequence: TGTGCCAGCAGTTACAGGAGCTCCTACGAGCAGTACTTC. This translates into CASSYRSSYEQYF.

This chain uses TRBV30 with TRBJ1-1; D is undetermined. V was pared by 0 bases and J by 0 bases, with 8 bases between. The CDR3 contains 14 residues. CDR1 is GTSNPN, CDR2 SVGIG, per germline (reference sequence). The CDR3 is CAWSVNSMNTEAFF. CDR3 nucleotides: TGTGCCTGGAGTGTAAACAGCATGAACACTGAAGCTTTCTTT.

In its sample, this clonotype was seen many times. The chain uses TRBV20-1 and TRBJ2-7; TRBD1 might be the D (5 bases). V was shortened by 6 bases and J by 3 bases, with 18 bases between the two germline ends. This CDR3 is built from 14 residues. CDR1 and CDR2 from the germline V gene are DFQATT and SNEGSKA (reference sequence). The CDR3 DNA is TGCAGTGCAACCGACAGCTCTCTAGGCTACGAGCAGTACTTC. Its translation is CSATDSSLGYEQYF.

This clonotype occurred many times. V and J are TRBV6-5 and TRBJ1-5; 8 bases line up with TRBD1. CDR1 is MNHEY and CDR2 is SVGAGI in the germline V gene. The CDR3 contains 16 residues. Trimming took 2 bases from V and 2 from J; bases not matched to a gene: 5. The CDR3, as DNA: TGTGCCAGCAGTTACGGGACAGGAGACGGCAATCAGCCCCAGCATTTT. Translating gives CASSYGTGDGNQPQHF.

This clonotype has at least ten counts. The genes are TRBV4-3 and TRBJ2-1; 10 bases are shared with TRBD2. The CDR3 is made up of 18 amino acids. The germline V gene encodes CDR1 LGHNA and CDR2 YSLEER. V was clipped by 4 bases and J by 7 bases; unmatched bases: 16. The CDR3: CASSLLKGPSGRVNEQFF. The CDR3 nucleotides are TGCGCCAGCAGCCTCCTGAAGGGGCCTAGCGGGAGAGTAAATGAGCAGTTCTTC.

The chain combines TRBV7-9 with TRBJ2-5; weak D call: TRBD1 (6 bases). Trimming removed 3 bases at V and 0 bases at J, with 8 bases between. The germline CDR1 and CDR2 sequences are SEHNR and FQNEAQ (reference sequence). This CDR3 has 14 amino acids. In DNA, the CDR3 is TGTGCCAGCAGCTTCGGACAGAACCAAGAGACCCAGTACTTC. This sequence encodes CASSFGQNQETQYF.

This chain links TRBV27 with TRBJ2-3; D is unclear. This CDR3 comprises 14 residues. CDR1 and CDR2 from the germline V gene are MNHEY and SMNVEV (reference sequence). Trimming cost V 3 bases and J 2 bases, with 9 bases left between them. CDR3 in DNA: TGTGCCAGCAGTTTTGGCTACCCCACAGATACGCAGTATTTT. Translating it yields CASSFGYPTDTQYF.

This clonotype was observed many times. The chain couples TRBV20-1 to TRBJ1-2; 7 bases match TRBD1. V lost 3 bases and J lost 10; bases outside the gene matches: 8. This CDR3 comprises 12 residues. The germline V gene has CDR1 DFQATT and CDR2 SNEGSKA (reference sequence). CDR3 amino acids: CSASLDREVYTF. CDR3 in DNA: TGCAGTGCTAGCCTTGACAGGGAGGTCTACACCTTC.

This clonotype showed up just a few times. The chain uses TRBV9 and TRBJ2-1; no reliable D call. The CDR3 spans 15 residues. CDR1 SGDLS and CDR2 YYNGEE come from the germline V gene. Trimming pared 0 bases from V and 9 bases from J, leaving 16 bases between. This CDR3 is CASSVGRSGGPEQFF. In DNA, the CDR3 is TGTGCCAGCAGCGTAGGTCGAAGTGGTGGACCTGAGCAGTTCTTC.

This clonotype appeared a few times. The J gene is TRBJ1-2, the V gene TRBV4-1, with D perhaps TRBD1 (6 bases). CDR3 length equals 16 residues. Trimming pared 0 bases from V and 3 bases from J, leaving 14 bases between. Germline V lookup: CDR1 MGHRA, CDR2 YSYEKL. The CDR3 loop is CASSQDRGGTDYGYTF. In DNA, the CDR3 is TGCGCCAGCAGCCAAGATAGGGGGGGTACGGACTATGGCTACACCTTC.

In its sample, this clonotype was seen once. V gene TRBV10-3 combines with J gene TRBJ2-7, with 9 bases lining up with TRBD1. Germline V gene sequence: CDR1 ENHRY, CDR2 SYGVKD. This CDR3 contains 16 residues. V dropped 2 bases and J dropped 0; count of bases not matched to a gene: 5. The DNA for the CDR3 is TGTGCCATCAGTGAGCCCGACAGGGGGACCTCCTACGAGCAGTACTTC. Its protein is CAISEPDRGTSYEQYF.

The rearrangement joins TRBV27 to TRBJ2-7; either TRBD1 or TRBD2 may fit D (5 bases each). Looked up from germline, CDR1 is MNHEY and CDR2 is SMNVEV (reference sequence). This CDR3 has 16 residues. V shed 4 bases and J shed 2 bases, with 18 bases lying between them. CDR3 nucleotide sequence: TGTGCCAGCAGTTGGATCCGGGACCCAAATCCCTACGAGCAGTACTTC. Its translation is CASSWIRDPNPYEQYF.

This clonotype has at least ten counts. The V and J genes are TRBV6-5 and TRBJ2-7; D might be TRBD1 (6 bases). Trimming shortened V by 4 bases and J by 1 base, and 14 bases separated the two germline ends. This CDR3 spans 15 amino acids. Germline CDR1 reads MNHEY; CDR2 reads SVGAGI. Here the CDR3 reads CASSSFQGRSYEQYF. For the CDR3, the DNA is TGTGCCAGCAGTTCGTTCCAGGGGAGATCCTACGAGCAGTACTTC.

The chain joins TRBV10-2 to TRBJ2-7, with D perhaps TRBD1 (6 bases). The CDR3 consists of 11 residues. Germline V gene data show CDR1 as WSHSY and CDR2 as SAAADI. Trimming pared 8 bases from V and 5 bases from J, leaving 10 bases between. The CDR3 region is CASEQGNEQYF. The CDR3, as DNA: TGCGCCAGCGAACAGGGTAACGAGCAGTACTTC.

There are a few counts of this clonotype. Germline is not matched at one junction end, which may reflect a read error. This rearrangement joins TRBV20-1 to TRBJ2-4; D uncertain. Germline CDR1 reads DFQATT; CDR2 reads SNEGSKA (reference sequence). CDR3 length equals 15 residues. The CDR3 DNA follows: TGCAGTGCTAGTCCGTACGGTACCGACAAAAACAGTCAGTACTTC. Its protein product is CSASPYGTDKNSQYF.

The chain joins TRBV5-5 to TRBJ1-2; TRBD1 might be the D (6 bases). This CDR3 is 14 amino acids long. Per the germline V gene, CDR1 is SGHKS and CDR2 is YYEKEE (reference sequence). V lost 4 bases and J 7 bases, leaving 17 bases between the germline ends. CDR3 region: CASSIGGGVSGYTF. The CDR3 nucleotides read TGTGCCAGCAGCATCGGAGGGGGTGTAAGTGGCTACACCTTC.

The sample holds many counts of this clonotype. V and J are TRBV5-1 and TRBJ2-1; 13 bases are a match to TRBD2. V dropped 2 bases and J dropped 7; count of bases not matched to a gene: 3. This CDR3 region has 15 residues. Germline CDR1 SGHRS, CDR2 YFSETQ. CDR3 amino acids: CASSFGTSGKNEQFF. The CDR3 DNA reads TGCGCCAGCAGCTTTGGGACTAGCGGGAAAAATGAGCAGTTCTTC.

This clonotype was picked up many times. V is TRBV20-1 and J is TRBJ1-6; 7 bases fit TRBD1. The V and J ends lost 5 bases and 4 bases, in that order; junction bases with no gene match: 14. Germline V CDR1 and CDR2: DFQATT, SNEGSKA (reference sequence). There are 17 residues in the CDR3. The CDR3 spells CSALRTPGTDYNSPLHF. CDR3 nucleotides: TGCAGTGCTCTCAGGACCCCCGGGACAGATTATAATTCACCCCTCCACTTT.

This clonotype showed up just a few times. The rearrangement links TRBV20-1 to TRBJ1-5; D unclear. Germline values: CDR1 DFQATT, CDR2 SNEGSKA (reference sequence). The ends were cut back, 5 bases at V and 4 bases at J, with 9 bases in the middle. This CDR3 spans 12 amino acids. As DNA, the CDR3 is TGCAGTGCTTTGGACCTAAATCAGCCCCAGCATTTT. It translates to CSALDLNQPQHF.

This clonotype was counted at least ten times. The genes are TRBV5-5 and TRBJ2-7; a possible D gene is TRBD1 (6 bases). Trimming pared 1 base from V and 3 bases from J, leaving 17 bases between. In germline, CDR1 is SGHKS, CDR2 YYEKEE (reference sequence). The CDR3 is 16 amino acids. In DNA, the CDR3 is TGTGCCAGCAGCTTGCGGTGGGGGCAGGGAAACTACGAGCAGTACTTC. Residues: CASSLRWGQGNYEQYF.

This chain joins TRBV20-1 and TRBJ2-1; D is unresolved. CDR1 is DFQATT, CDR2 SNEGSKA, per germline (reference sequence). Trimming took off 6 bases at V and 8 bases at J, with 17 bases between the two ends. The length of the CDR3 is 13 residues. Written as DNA, the CDR3 is TGCAGTGCCTTACGAGCCCCGGACGATGAGCAGTTCTTC. Amino acid sequence: CSALRAPDDEQFF.